This TCR beta chain is from a study of radiation and T cells in renal cell carcinoma. Some clones are missing from TCRdb's copy, which holds only in-frame ones; the method was immunoSEQ multiplex PCR. The table has about 140,000 clones, roughly 83% seen once; the top ten hold 20% to 25%. The time point was: baseline pretreatment blood. Treatment meaning: 15 Gy SBRT to primary tumor, nephrectomy 4 weeks later. The germline V and J ends were trimmed by 0 bases and 5 bases, with 12 bases remaining between them. The CDR3 runs to 14 residues. Germline CDR1 is SGHRS and CDR2 is YFSETQ. The chain links TRBV5-1 to TRBJ2-7; D perhaps matches TRBD1 (5 bases). The starting material was blood, obtained from a patient whose treatment included radiotherapy and nephrectomy. The clonotype comes from a woman aged 50 to 60 with renal cell carcinoma. CDR3 nucleotides: TGCGCCAGCAGCTTGGTCGGCAGGGTCCACGAGCAGTACTTC. This codes for CASSLVGRVHEQYF.